The TCR beta chain under discussion was sequenced for a study of cytomegalovirus exposure and HLA in healthy donors. The CDR3 sequence is 18 residues long. Germline trimming cut 7 bases from V and 2 bases from J; bases unmatched to any gene: 9. CDR1 is ENHRY and CDR2 is SYGVKD in the germline V gene. PCR used 60 Vbeta primers and 13 Jbeta primers. The method was immunoSEQ multiplex PCR; TCRdb's version includes in-frame clones alone and lacks a portion of them. The profile covers roughly 130,000 clones, with 79% appearing a single time and about 2% taken by the ten largest. Source material: PBMCs. This chain joins TRBV10-3 and TRBJ2-3; 16 positions agree with TRBD2. This sequence originates from a young man in good health and CMV-seronegative. Here the CDR3 reads CAIKGTSGRDSHTDTQYF. CDR3 nucleotides: TGTGCCATCAAAGGGACTAGCGGGAGGGACTCCCACACAGATACGCAGTATTTT.